One sample yielded the 10 T cell receptor beta chains listed below, sequenced in a study of CD8+ T cells in alopecia areata. Extraction and reverse transcription of RNA yielded cDNA as the sequencing template. This table comes from immunoSEQ multiplex PCR, and its TCRdb copy is limited to in-frame clones, with some not included. The sample contains 100,000 to 130,000 clones, about 50% of which appear only once. Sequencing was done on a sample of NKG2D-low CD8+ T cells sorted from blood. These receptors originate from a human donor with alopecia areata.

This chain links TRBV13 with TRBJ2-5, with 8 bases identical to TRBD2. The CDR3 runs to 14 residues. V lost 1 base and J lost 4; bases outside the gene matches: 2. Germline V gene lookup returns CDR1 PRHDT and CDR2 FYEKMQ (reference sequence). The CDR3 loop is CASSLVRGGETQYF. The CDR3 bases are TGTGCCAGCAGCTTAGTACGGGGGGGAGAGACCCAGTACTTC. The whole variable domain, filled in from reference TRBV13 and TRBJ2-5, reads AAGVIQSPRHLIKEKRETATLKCYPIPRHDTVYWYQQGPGQDPQFLISFYEKMQSDKGSIPDRFSAQQFSDYHSELNMSSLELGDSALYFCASSLVRGGETQYFGPGTRLLVL.

This chain joins TRBV14 and TRBJ1-2; D is perhaps TRBD1 (6 bases). The V end lost 4 bases, the J end lost 4 bases, and 19 bases lay between the germline ends. Germline V lookup: CDR1 SGHDN, CDR2 FVKESK. CDR3 length: 16 residues. The CDR3 protein is CASSLGAWGAGYGYTF. Here the CDR3 DNA reads TGTGCCAGCAGCCTTGGGGCATGGGGGGCCGGCTATGGCTACACCTTC.

CDR3 bases: TGTGCCAGCAGTCCGGGGCTAGCGAACATAGAGACCCAGTACTTC. Residues: CASSPGLANIETQYF. The chain is built from TRBV28 and TRBJ2-5, with D possibly being TRBD2 (6 bases). The CDR3 is 15 residues long. V lost 5 bases, J lost 4 bases, and 17 bases lay in between. Germline CDR1 MDHEN, CDR2 SYDVKM.

The chain recombines TRBV28 with TRBJ2-7; TRBD2 matches at 7 bases. The V gene's germline CDR1 is MDHEN and CDR2 SYDVKM. This CDR3 contains 14 residues. After removal of 6 bases from V and 0 bases from J, the junction contained 5 bases not matched to a gene. The CDR3 reads CASRERGLSYEQYF. The CDR3 DNA reads as TGTGCCAGCAGAGAGCGGGGCCTCTCCTACGAGCAGTACTTC.

The chain links TRBV7-8 to TRBJ2-1; 12 positions agree with TRBD2. Germline V CDR1 and CDR2: SGHVS, FQNEAQ. V lost 5 bases and J lost 5; bases outside the gene matches: 1. This CDR3 is 14 amino acids long. The CDR3 DNA reads as TGTGCCAGCAGCCGGACTAGCGGGAACAATGAGCAGTTCTTC. This sequence encodes CASSRTSGNNEQFF. Drawing the rest from reference TRBV7-8 and TRBJ2-1, the complete variable domain is GAGVSQSPRYKVAKRGQDVALRCDPISGHVSLFWYQQALGQGPEFLTYFQNEAQLDKSGLPSDRFFAERPEGSVSTLKIQRTQQEDSAVYLCASSRTSGNNEQFFGPGTRLTVL.

The chain recombines TRBV7-6 with TRBJ2-3; D remains unclear. V gave up 3 bases and J gave up 0 bases, with 1 base separating them. The V gene's germline CDR1 is SGHVS and CDR2 FNYEAQ. The CDR3 length is 12 residues. The CDR3: CASSFSTDTQYF. The CDR3, as DNA: TGTGCCAGCAGCTTTAGCACAGATACGCAGTATTTT.

The V call is TRBV28, the J call TRBJ2-5, with TRBD1 matching 7 bases. The junction had 9 bases not matched to a gene; V was cut back by 7 bases and J by 4 bases. The length of the CDR3 is 14 residues. Germline V lookup: CDR1 MDHEN, CDR2 SYDVKM. CDR3 sequence reads: CASTDRATGETQYF. The CDR3 DNA reads as TGTGCCAGCACCGACAGGGCCACCGGAGAGACCCAGTACTTC.

This chain joins TRBV29-1 and TRBJ2-7, with TRBD2 identical over 15 bases. The V gene's germline CDR1 is SQVTM and CDR2 ANQGSEA. Trimming at V came to 1 base and at J to 3 bases, leaving 7 bases not matched to a gene. The CDR3 has 17 amino acids. The CDR3 DNA follows: TGCAGCGTTGAAGCCCGCGGGACTAGCGGGAGGATCTACGAGCAGTACTTC. As protein: CSVEARGTSGRIYEQYF.

This clone was seen a handful of times. V gene TRBV2 combines with J gene TRBJ2-7, with TRBD2 identical over 8 bases. Germline values: CDR1 SNHLY, CDR2 FYNNEI. The CDR3 runs to 13 residues. The ends lost 8 bases at V and 4 bases at J; junction bases unmatched: 7. As DNA, the CDR3 is TGTGCCAGCCATTCGACTAGCGTATACGAGCAGTACTTC. Protein product: CASHSTSVYEQYF.

In its sample, this clone was seen once. The rearrangement uses TRBV5-1 and TRBJ1-4; no definite D call. The CDR3 contains 16 residues. Trimming shortened V by 3 bases and J by 7 bases, and 19 bases separated the two germline ends. CDR1 and CDR2 from the germline V gene are SGHRS and YFSETQ. CDR3 amino acids: CASSWTVRPAGEKLFF. In nucleotides, the CDR3 is TGCGCCAGCAGCTGGACCGTCAGGCCGGCGGGTGAAAAACTGTTTTTT.